This entry lists 17 T cell receptor beta chains sequenced from one sample in a study of cytomegalovirus exposure and HLA in healthy donors (TCRdb year 2017). The protocol used for the library was the immunoSEQ multiplex PCR assay. Drawn from immuneACCESS, this table holds only the in-frame rearrangements with V and J called that TCRdb kept. Clones are partly lost; checked studies trace under half to an unresolved V gene and leave the rest unexplained. Here the sample has some 150,000 clones; approximately 90% occur a single time. The ten largest account for less than 5.5% of the sample. The source material was PBMCs. These receptor sequences come from a young man in good health and CMV-seropositive.

This clone was observed a handful of times. This chain connects TRBV7-2 to TRBJ1-2; 8 nucleotides match TRBD1. V lost 4 bases and J lost 8; bases outside the gene matches: 6. Germline assignment: CDR1 SGHTA and CDR2 FQGNSA. The CDR3 length is 13 residues. The CDR3 loop is CASSSGQGLGYTF. The CDR3 bases are TGTGCCAGCAGCTCCGGACAGGGCCTCGGCTACACCTTC.

The V and J genes are TRBV6-5 and TRBJ2-1; weak D call: TRBD1 (5 bases). Germline values: CDR1 MNHEY, CDR2 SVGAGI. V was trimmed by 4 bases and J by 2 bases, leaving 12 bases between them. The CDR3 contains 15 residues. CDR3 amino acids: CASSSTDFAYNEQFF. CDR3 DNA: TGTGCCAGCAGTTCGACAGATTTTGCCTACAATGAGCAGTTCTTC.

The chain links TRBV5-1 to TRBJ1-5, with D perhaps TRBD1 (6 bases). V was cut by 3 bases and J by 6 bases, with 13 bases left in between. Germline V gene sequence: CDR1 SGHRS, CDR2 YFSETQ. There are 14 residues in the CDR3. In nucleotides, the CDR3 is TGCGCCAGCAGCTCGGGGGGGCCCGGTCAGCCCCAGCATTTT. The encoded protein is CASSSGGPGQPQHF. The whole variable domain, remainder taken from reference TRBV5-1 and TRBJ1-5, is KAGVTQTPRYLIKTRGQQVTLSCSPISGHRSVSWYQQTPGQGLQFLFEYFSETQRNKGNFPGRFSGRQFSNSRSEMNVSTLELGDSALYLCASSSGGPGQPQHFGDGTRLSIL.

This clone was recorded a few times. This chain's CDR3 is CASSLSRQGARSGYTF. DNA for the CDR3: TGTGCCAGCAGTTTATCGAGACAGGGGGCCCGCAGTGGCTACACCTTC. The rearrangement joins TRBV27 to TRBJ1-2; 10 bases map to TRBD1. The V gene's germline CDR1 is MNHEY and CDR2 SMNVEV (reference sequence). V lost 0 bases to trimming and J lost 7 bases; unmatched junction nucleotides: 8. This CDR3 region has 16 residues.

The chain has TRBV30 and TRBJ2-7, with D maybe TRBD1 (6 bases). The V end was cut by 5 bases, the J end by 0 bases, with 14 bases between. CDR3 length equals 14 residues. Germline CDR1 and CDR2: GTSNPN and SVGIG (reference sequence). CDR3 region: CAWSRDTNSYEQYF. The CDR3 nucleotides are TGTGCCTGGTCCCGGGACACTAACTCCTACGAGCAGTACTTC.

The rearrangement uses TRBV30 and TRBJ2-5; D is perhaps TRBD2 (5 bases). V was clipped by 7 bases and J by 1 base, with 13 bases between them. CDR3 length equals 13 residues. The V gene's germline CDR1 is GTSNPN and CDR2 SVGIG (reference sequence). This CDR3 is CAYTGRIQETQYF. The CDR3 region has the DNA TGTGCCTACACGGGGAGAATCCAAGAGACCCAGTACTTC.

The chain combines TRBV6-5 with TRBJ1-1; D may be TRBD1 (6 bases). Deletions cut 4 bases from V and 7 bases from J, with 16 bases between. The CDR3 consists of 14 residues. Germline V gene sequence: CDR1 MNHEY, CDR2 SVGAGI. The CDR3: CASSSQGTIVEAFF. In nucleotides, the CDR3 is TGTGCCAGCAGTTCCCAGGGGACCATTGTTGAAGCTTTCTTT.

V and J are TRBV28 and TRBJ2-2; D uncertain. In germline, CDR1 is MDHEN, CDR2 SYDVKM. The CDR3 length is 13 residues. With 7 bases removed from V and 3 bases from J, the gap between germline ends came to 9 bases. The CDR3 is CASTQRYTGELFF. DNA of the CDR3: TGTGCCAGCACCCAGCGTTACACCGGGGAGCTGTTTTTT.

V gene TRBV5-1 combines with J gene TRBJ2-1; TRBD2 agrees at 8 bases. V gave up 7 bases and J gave up 0 bases; unmatched junction bases: 9. The germline gives CDR1 SGHRS, CDR2 YFSETQ. This CDR3 contains 16 residues. DNA for the CDR3: TGCGCCAGCCGAGGTGAGCGGGGGAGCTCCTACAATGAGCAGTTCTTC. Protein: CASRGERGSSYNEQFF.

This chain joins TRBV4-2 and TRBJ1-1; unclear D gene. This CDR3 spans 13 amino acids. Germline V gene data show CDR1 as LGHNA and CDR2 as YNFKEQ. V lost 0 bases to trimming and J lost 11 bases, with 13 bases between them. This CDR3 reads CASSQDPHIRAFF. DNA for the CDR3: TGTGCCAGCAGCCAAGACCCCCACATTCGCGCTTTCTTT.

This chain connects TRBV29-1 to TRBJ1-1; 10 bases are shared with TRBD1. The CDR3 is 14 amino acids. Germline loops: CDR1 SQVTM, CDR2 ANQGSEA. The trim removed 2 bases at V and 5 bases at J, leaving 5 bases unmatched. The CDR3 DNA sequence: TGCAGCGTTGAACCGGGACAGGGGAGTACTGAAGCTTTCTTT. Its protein is CSVEPGQGSTEAFF. The variable domain in full, with the rest retrieved from reference TRBV29-1 and TRBJ1-1, is SAVISQKPSRDICQRGTSLTIQCQVDSQVTMMFWYRQQPGQSLTLIATANQGSEATYESGFVIDKFPISRPNLTFSTLTVSNMSPEDSSIYLCSVEPGQGSTEAFFGQGTRLTVV.

CDR3 in DNA: TGTGCCAGCAGTGGGGGACAGGGTCGGAGGGGGCAGCCCCAGCATTTT. Protein sequence: CASSGGQGRRGQPQHF. The chain uses TRBV6-1 and TRBJ1-5, with TRBD1 matching 9 bases. The CDR3 contains 16 residues. V trimming: 4 bases; J trimming: 7 bases; junction bases outside the gene matches: 11. The V gene's germline CDR1 is MNHNS and CDR2 SASEGT.

On this clone itself: The sample holds other DNA sequences that translate to the same CDR3. The V and J genes are TRBV5-6 and TRBJ2-3, with 11 nucleotides matching TRBD2. The CDR3 has 15 residues. The ends lost 3 bases at V and 2 bases at J; junction bases unmatched: 2. CDR1 SGHDT and CDR2 YYEEEE come from the germline V gene. DNA for the CDR3: TGTGCCAGCAGCTCGGGACTAGCGGACACAGATACGCAGTATTTT. Encoded protein: CASSSGLADTDTQYF.

The rearrangement uses TRBV19 and TRBJ1-5; possibly TRBD1 for D (5 bases). This CDR3 is 15 amino acids long. CDR1 is LNHDA and CDR2 is SQIVND in the germline V gene (reference sequence). The ends were cut back, 3 bases at V and 8 bases at J, with 17 bases in the middle. In DNA, the CDR3 is TGTGCCAGTAGTATTAGGGGAAGCTGGATCGAGCCCCAGCATTTT. Amino acids: CASSIRGSWIEPQHF. Variable domain in full (rest from reference TRBV19 and TRBJ1-5): DGGITQSPKYLFRKEGQNVTLSCEQNLNHDAMYWYRQDPGQGLRLIYYSQIVNDFQKGDIAEGYSVSREKKESFPLTVTSAQKNPTAFYLCASSIRGSWIEPQHFGDGTRLSIL.

This chain joins TRBV5-1 and TRBJ1-4, with D possibly being TRBD1 (6 bases). CDR1 is SGHRS, CDR2 YFSETQ, per germline. Trimming stripped 4 bases from V and 3 bases from J, with 16 bases between. This CDR3 spans 16 amino acids. The CDR3 loop is CASSPRGIGANEKLFF. CDR3 in DNA: TGCGCCAGCAGCCCAAGGGGGATAGGGGCTAATGAAAAACTGTTTTTT. Using reference TRBV5-1 and TRBJ1-4 for the parts outside the CDR3, the full variable domain is KAGVTQTPRYLIKTRGQQVTLSCSPISGHRSVSWYQQTPGQGLQFLFEYFSETQRNKGNFPGRFSGRQFSNSRSEMNVSTLELGDSALYLCASSPRGIGANEKLFFGSGTQLSVL.

The chain employs TRBV5-8 and TRBJ1-1, with D tentatively TRBD1 (5 bases). The CDR3 is 12 amino acids. V gave up 0 bases and J gave up 10 bases, with 10 bases separating them. The germline V gene has CDR1 SGHTS and CDR2 YDEGEE. Here the CDR3 reads CASSLEAGLAFF. Written as DNA, the CDR3 is TGTGCCAGCAGCTTGGAGGCAGGGTTAGCTTTCTTT.

The chain links TRBV7-9 to TRBJ1-1, with 11 nucleotides matching TRBD1. The V gene's germline CDR1 is SEHNR and CDR2 FQNEAQ (reference sequence). The ends lost 5 bases at V and 5 bases at J; junction bases unmatched: 7. The length of the CDR3 is 15 residues. In DNA form, the CDR3 reads TGTGCCAGCAGCCTCCCCGGGACAGGGGGGACTGAAGCTTTCTTT. This codes for CASSLPGTGGTEAFF.